This T cell receptor beta chain derives from a study of OX40 agonist ivuxolimab in advanced cancers. The CDR3 is made up of 17 amino acids. Germline V gives CDR1 SGHAT, CDR2 FQDESV (reference sequence). Regarding this clone: One end of the junction does not line up with germline, which may come from a read error.

This table comes from immunoSEQ multiplex PCR, and its TCRdb copy is limited to in-frame clones, with some not included. Of roughly 74,000 clones listed, about four fifths are singletons. The source was CD4+ or CD8+ T cells sorted from blood, collected in a trial of the OX40 agonist ivuxolimab. The chain combines TRBV11-1 with TRBJ2-7; 11 nucleotides match TRBD1. The TCR comes from an adult with an advanced solid tumor such as melanoma, head and neck, liver or kidney cancer. In DNA, the CDR3 is TGTGCCAGCAGCTCCCCGGGACAGGGGGTAAAAGCCTACGGGCAGTACTTC. Translation: CASSSPGQGVKAYGQYF.